This T cell receptor beta chain was identified during a study of cytotoxic CD8 clonotypes in ibrutinib-treated CLL. General study results and limits: On treatment, the uncommon public clonotypes contracted or remained stable.

About this clone: The antigen remains undetermined.

Per germline, CDR1 GTSNPN and CDR2 SVGIG (reference sequence). V was trimmed by 4 bases and J by 12 bases, leaving 16 bases between them. This CDR3 contains 13 residues. Profiling relied on immunoSEQ multiplex PCR, and the TCRdb table lists in-frame clones only, not all of them. The table has more than 110,000 clones, 70% to 80% seen once; the top ten hold about 5%. This receptor was identified in a human donor with chronic lymphocytic leukemia. The genes are TRBV30 and TRBJ2-6; D possibly corresponds to TRBD1 (6 bases). The material sequenced was PBMCs, taken after 24 months of ibrutinib treatment. The CDR3 region is CAWNPLQDSVLTF. For the CDR3, the DNA is TGTGCCTGGAATCCCCTCCAGGACAGCGTCCTGACTTTC.